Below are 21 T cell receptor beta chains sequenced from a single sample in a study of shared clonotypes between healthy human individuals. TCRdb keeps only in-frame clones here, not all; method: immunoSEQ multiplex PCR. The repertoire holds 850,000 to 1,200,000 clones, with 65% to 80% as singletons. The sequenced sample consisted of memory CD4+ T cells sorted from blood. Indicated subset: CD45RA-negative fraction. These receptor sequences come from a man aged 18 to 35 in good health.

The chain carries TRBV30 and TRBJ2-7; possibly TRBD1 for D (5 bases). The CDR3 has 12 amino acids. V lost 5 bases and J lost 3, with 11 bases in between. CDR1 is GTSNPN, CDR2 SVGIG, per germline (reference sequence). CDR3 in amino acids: CAWQGLNYEQYF. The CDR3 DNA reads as TGTGCCTGGCAGGGCCTTAACTACGAGCAGTACTTC.

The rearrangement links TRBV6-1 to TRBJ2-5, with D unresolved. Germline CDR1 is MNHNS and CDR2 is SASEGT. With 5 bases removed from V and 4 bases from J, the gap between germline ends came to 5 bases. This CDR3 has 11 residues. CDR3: CASSPAETQYF. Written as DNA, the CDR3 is TGTGCCAGCAGTCCAGCAGAGACCCAGTACTTC.

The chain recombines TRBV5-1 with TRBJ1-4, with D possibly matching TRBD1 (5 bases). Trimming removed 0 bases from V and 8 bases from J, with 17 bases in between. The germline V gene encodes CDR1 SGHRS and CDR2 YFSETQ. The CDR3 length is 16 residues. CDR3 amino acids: CASSLASGREVEKLFF. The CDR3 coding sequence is TGCGCCAGCAGCTTGGCCTCTGGCAGGGAAGTGGAAAAACTGTTTTTT.

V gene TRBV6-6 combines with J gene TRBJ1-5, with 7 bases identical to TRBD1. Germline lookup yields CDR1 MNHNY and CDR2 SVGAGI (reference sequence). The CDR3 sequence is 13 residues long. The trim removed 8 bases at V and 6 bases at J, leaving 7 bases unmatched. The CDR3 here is CASAYRDSQPQHF. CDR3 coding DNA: TGTGCCAGCGCCTACAGGGACAGTCAGCCCCAGCATTTT.

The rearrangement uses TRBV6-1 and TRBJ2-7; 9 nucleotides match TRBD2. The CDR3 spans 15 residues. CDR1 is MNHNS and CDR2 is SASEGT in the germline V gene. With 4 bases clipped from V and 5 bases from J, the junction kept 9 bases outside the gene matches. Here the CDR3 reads CASSGSGGRVHEQYF. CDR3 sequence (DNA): TGTGCCAGCAGTGGGTCAGGCGGGAGGGTCCACGAGCAGTACTTC.

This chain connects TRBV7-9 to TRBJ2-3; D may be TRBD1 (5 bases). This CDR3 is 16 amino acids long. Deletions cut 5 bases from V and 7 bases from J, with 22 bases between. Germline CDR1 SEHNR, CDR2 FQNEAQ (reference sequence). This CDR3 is CASSPDRGGLQNTQYF. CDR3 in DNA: TGTGCCAGCAGCCCCGACAGAGGTGGGCTTCAGAATACGCAGTATTTT.

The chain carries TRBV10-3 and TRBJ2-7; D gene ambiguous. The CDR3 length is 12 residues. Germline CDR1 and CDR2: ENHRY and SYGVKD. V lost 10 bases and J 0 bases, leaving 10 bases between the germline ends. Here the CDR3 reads CATLGSSYEQYF. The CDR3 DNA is TGTGCCACGTTAGGTAGCTCCTACGAGCAGTACTTC.

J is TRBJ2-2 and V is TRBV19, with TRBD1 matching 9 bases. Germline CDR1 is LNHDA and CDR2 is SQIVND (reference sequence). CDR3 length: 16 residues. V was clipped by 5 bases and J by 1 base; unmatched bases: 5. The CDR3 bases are TGTGCCAGTAGTCCCCAGGACAGGGGGAACACCGGGGAGCTGTTTTTT. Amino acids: CASSPQDRGNTGELFF.

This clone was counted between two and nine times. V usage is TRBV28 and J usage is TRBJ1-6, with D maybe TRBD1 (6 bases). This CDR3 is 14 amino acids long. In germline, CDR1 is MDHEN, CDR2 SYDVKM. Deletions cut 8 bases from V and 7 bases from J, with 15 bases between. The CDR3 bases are TGTGCCAGCGGATCCGGGGGCCTGAATTCACCCCTCCACTTT. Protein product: CASGSGGLNSPLHF.

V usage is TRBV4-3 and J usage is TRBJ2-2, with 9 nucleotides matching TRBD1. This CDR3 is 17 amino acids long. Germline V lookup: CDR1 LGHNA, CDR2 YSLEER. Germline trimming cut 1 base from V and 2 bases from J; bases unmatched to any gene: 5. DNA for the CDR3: TGCGCCAGCAGCCAAGGCCTGGGACAGGGAAACACCGGGGAGCTGTTTTTT. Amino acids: CASSQGLGQGNTGELFF.

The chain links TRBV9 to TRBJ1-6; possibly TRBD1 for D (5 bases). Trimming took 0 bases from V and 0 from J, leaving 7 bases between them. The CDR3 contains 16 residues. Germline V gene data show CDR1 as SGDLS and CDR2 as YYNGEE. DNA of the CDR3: TGTGCCAGCAGCGTAGGGGGCAGCTCCTATAATTCACCCCTCCACTTT. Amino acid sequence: CASSVGGSSYNSPLHF.

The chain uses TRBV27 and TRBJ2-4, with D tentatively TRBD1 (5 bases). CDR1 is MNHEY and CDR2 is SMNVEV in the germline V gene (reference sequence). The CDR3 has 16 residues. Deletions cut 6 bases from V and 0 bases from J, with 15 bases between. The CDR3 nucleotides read TGTGCCAGCAGCTCAAGACAGTCCGTAGCCAAAAACATTCAGTACTTC. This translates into CASSSRQSVAKNIQYF.

The CDR3 loop is CASMGWENYGYTF. The CDR3, as DNA: TGTGCCAGCATGGGATGGGAAAACTATGGCTACACCTTC. V gene TRBV6-1 combines with J gene TRBJ1-2; the D is unclear. The CDR3 contains 13 residues. The germline V gene encodes CDR1 MNHNS and CDR2 SASEGT. V lost 7 bases, J lost 2 bases, and 11 bases lay in between.

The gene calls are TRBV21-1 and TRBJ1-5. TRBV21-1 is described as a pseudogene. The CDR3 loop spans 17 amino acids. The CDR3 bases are TGTGCCAGCAGCAAAGGTATGACACGGGATAGCAATCAGCCCCAGCATTTT. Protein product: CASSKGMTRDSNQPQHF.

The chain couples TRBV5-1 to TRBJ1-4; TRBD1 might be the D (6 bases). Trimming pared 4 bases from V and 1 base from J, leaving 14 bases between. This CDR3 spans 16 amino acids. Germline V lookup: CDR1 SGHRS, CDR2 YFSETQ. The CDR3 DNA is TGCGCCAGCAGCCAGGAGGGGGGCGGAACTAATGAAAAACTGTTTTTT. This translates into CASSQEGGGTNEKLFF.

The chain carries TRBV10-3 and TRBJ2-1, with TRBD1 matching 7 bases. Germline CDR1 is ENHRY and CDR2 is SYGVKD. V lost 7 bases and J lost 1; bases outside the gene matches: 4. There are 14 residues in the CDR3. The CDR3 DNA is TGTGCCATCAACGGACAGGAATCCTACAATGAGCAGTTCTTC. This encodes CAINGQESYNEQFF.

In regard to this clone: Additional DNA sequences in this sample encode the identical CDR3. CDR3 sequence reads: CASSLGQSNQPQHF. The CDR3 nucleotides read TGTGCCAGCAGCTTGGGCCAAAGCAATCAGCCCCAGCATTTT. The V gene is TRBV5-6, the J gene TRBJ1-5, with unresolved D. The germline gives CDR1 SGHDT, CDR2 YYEEEE. With 0 bases removed from V and 1 base from J, the gap between germline ends came to 5 bases. This CDR3 has 14 amino acids.

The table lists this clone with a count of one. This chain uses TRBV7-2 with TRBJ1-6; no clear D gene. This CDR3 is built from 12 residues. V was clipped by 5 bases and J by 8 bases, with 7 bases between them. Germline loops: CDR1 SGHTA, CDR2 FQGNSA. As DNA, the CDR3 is TGTGCCAGCAGCCCTTATGATTCACCCCTCCACTTT. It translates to CASSPYDSPLHF.

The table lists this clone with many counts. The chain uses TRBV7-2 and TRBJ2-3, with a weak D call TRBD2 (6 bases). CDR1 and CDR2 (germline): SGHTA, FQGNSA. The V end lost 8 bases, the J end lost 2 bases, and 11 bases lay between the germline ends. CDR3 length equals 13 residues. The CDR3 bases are TGTGCCAGCTGCGCGGGGATCACAGATACGCAGTATTTT. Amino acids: CASCAGITDTQYF.

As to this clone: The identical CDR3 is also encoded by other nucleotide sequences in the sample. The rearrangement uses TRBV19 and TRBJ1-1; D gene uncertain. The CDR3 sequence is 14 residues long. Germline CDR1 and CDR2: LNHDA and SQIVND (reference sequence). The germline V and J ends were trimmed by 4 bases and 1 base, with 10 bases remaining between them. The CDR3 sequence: CASSKGGGNTEAFF. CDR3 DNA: TGTGCCAGTAGTAAGGGCGGTGGGAACACTGAAGCTTTCTTT.

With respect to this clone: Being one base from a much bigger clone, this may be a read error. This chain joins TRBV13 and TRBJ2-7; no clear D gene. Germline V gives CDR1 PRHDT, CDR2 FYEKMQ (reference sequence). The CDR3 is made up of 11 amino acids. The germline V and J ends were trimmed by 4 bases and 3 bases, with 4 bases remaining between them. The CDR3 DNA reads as TGTGCCAGCAGCTCCTACTACGAGCAGTACTTC. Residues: CASSSYYEQYF.